The TCR beta chain under discussion was sequenced for a study of T cells in women clearing cervical HPV infection. In the study overall: Donors had HPV16-related CIN3 or worse; 2 had invasive cancer. Case blood was drawn a median about 150 days after lesion detection. Blood came at first lesion visit for cases, post-clearance for controls.

General study points: CIN3+ cases had significantly higher TCR repertoire richness than controls, but evenness did not differ.

Regarding this clone: Its specificity is unknown. The CDR3 end lies 3 residues beyond the end of the read and is filled in from the germline J gene.

This CDR3 comprises 16 residues. Germline V lookup: CDR1 DFQATT, CDR2 SNEGSKA (reference sequence). The V and J ends lost 3 bases and 3 bases, in that order; junction bases with no gene match: 7. Repertoires were generated with immunoSEQ multiplex PCR, while TCRdb's copy carries only in-frame clones and drops some. Recorded here are approximately 31,000 clones; the top ten clones represent over 3%. The receptor was derived from a woman aged 18-70 years with a cervical HPV16 infection that either progressed to CIN3+ or cleared (not recorded which). The chain has TRBV20-1 and TRBJ2-2; 10 nucleotides match TRBD2. The sample consisted of blood buffy coat. The CDR3: CSARERGGPYTGELFF. Partial CDR3 DNA: TGCAGTGCTAGGGAGCGGGGGGGCCCGTACACCGGGGAG.